The T cell receptor beta chain under discussion was sequenced for a study of T-cell memory formation after mild COVID-19. For the study at large: TCR clusters were mostly confined to one donor each. Study-wide results and caveats: Later expanders leaned toward CD4+, whereas clones contracting from day 15 to 85 were balanced CD4/CD8. Contracting CD4+ clones lay largely in CM and EM, with CD8+ ones residing in EMRA.

TCR alpha and TCR beta cDNA libraries carrying sample barcodes and UMIs came from 5'RACE with constant-segment primers. TCRdb re-derived calls from the 5' RACE reads in MiXCR, one entry per CDR3 protein. The sample lists 250,000 to 300,000 distinct CDR3 sequences; roughly 17% were seen once. This clonotype was found a few times. Its antigen is unidentified. Germline loops: CDR1 SGHKS, CDR2 YYEKEE (reference sequence). Trimming took off 4 bases at V and 0 bases at J, with 14 bases between the two ends. This CDR3 spans 16 amino acids. The V and J genes are TRBV5-5 and TRBJ1-5; no definite D call. The sample taken for sequencing was PBMCs or a T cell subset sorted from them (not recorded which). The TCR comes from a man between 18 and 35 years old who had mild COVID-19 (a few samples of this study predate the infection). Cell type and time point are not known. The CDR3 sequence is CASSLEDQVSNQPQHF. CDR3 in DNA: TGTGCCAGCAGCCTTGAGGATCAGGTTAGCAATCAGCCCCAGCATTTT.